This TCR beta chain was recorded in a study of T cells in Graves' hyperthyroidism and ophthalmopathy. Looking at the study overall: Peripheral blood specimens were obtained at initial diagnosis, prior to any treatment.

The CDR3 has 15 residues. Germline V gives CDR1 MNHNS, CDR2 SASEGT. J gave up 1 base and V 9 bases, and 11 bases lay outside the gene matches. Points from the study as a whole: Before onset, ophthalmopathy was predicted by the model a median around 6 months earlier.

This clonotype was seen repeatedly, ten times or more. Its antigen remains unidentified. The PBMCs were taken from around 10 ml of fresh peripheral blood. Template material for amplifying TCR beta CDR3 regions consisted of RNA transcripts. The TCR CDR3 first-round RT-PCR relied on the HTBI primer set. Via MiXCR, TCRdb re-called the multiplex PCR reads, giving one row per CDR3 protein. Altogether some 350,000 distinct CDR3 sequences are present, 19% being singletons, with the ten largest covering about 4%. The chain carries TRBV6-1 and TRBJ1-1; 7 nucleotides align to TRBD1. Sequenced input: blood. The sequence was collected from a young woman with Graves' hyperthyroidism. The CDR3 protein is CASRIAGGRNTEAFF. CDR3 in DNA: TGTGCCAGTCGGATAGCAGGGGGAAGGAACACTGAAGCTTTCTTT.